This TCR beta chain is drawn from a study of T cell responses to AZD1222 COVID-19 vaccine. Points on this clone: As yet, its antigen is unknown.

V was pared by 5 bases and J by 5 bases, with 9 bases between. This CDR3 contains 13 residues. Germline V CDR1 and CDR2: SNHLY, FYNNEI. Only in-frame clones appear in the TCRdb table, and some are missing; sequencing was by immunoSEQ multiplex PCR. Here the sample spans approximately 97,000 clones, less than 90% being singletons. Findings and caveats of the study: As reported, nearly half of all spike-specific TCRs target variant regions that are unmutated. None of the repertoires were sampled until the peak T cell response had passed. Regions 160-218 and 743-854 held dominance among vaccine-associated CD4 TCRs, which spanned spike.

The sample was peripheral blood, taken on day 0 of AZD1222 vaccination. The chain has TRBV2 and TRBJ2-2; tentatively, D is TRBD1 (5 bases). The source of this sequence is an adult in good health. As DNA, the CDR3 is TGTGCCAGCAGTCAACAGGAGACCGGGGAGCTGTTTTTT. Amino acids: CASSQQETGELFF. The complete variable domain, with remaining parts taken from reference TRBV2 and TRBJ2-2, reads EPEVTQTPSHQVTQMGQEVILRCVPISNHLYFYWYRQILGQKVEFLVSFYNNEISEKSEIFDDQFSVERPDGSNFTLKIRSTKLEDSAMYFCASSQQETGELFFGEGSRLTVL.